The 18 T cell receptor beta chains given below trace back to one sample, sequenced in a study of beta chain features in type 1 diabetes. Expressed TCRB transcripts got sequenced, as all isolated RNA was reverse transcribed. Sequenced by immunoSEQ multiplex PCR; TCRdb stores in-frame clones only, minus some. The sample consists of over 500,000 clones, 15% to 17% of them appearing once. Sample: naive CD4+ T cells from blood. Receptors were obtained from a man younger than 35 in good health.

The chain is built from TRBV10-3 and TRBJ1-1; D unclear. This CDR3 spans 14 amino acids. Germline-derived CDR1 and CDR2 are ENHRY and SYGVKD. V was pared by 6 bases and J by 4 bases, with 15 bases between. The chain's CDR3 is CAIRDLRVGTEAFF. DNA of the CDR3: TGTGCCATCAGAGACTTGAGGGTCGGCACTGAAGCTTTCTTT.

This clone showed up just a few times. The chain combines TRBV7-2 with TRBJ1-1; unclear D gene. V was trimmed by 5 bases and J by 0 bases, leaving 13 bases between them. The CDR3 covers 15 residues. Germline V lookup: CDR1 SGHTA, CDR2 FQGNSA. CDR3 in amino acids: CASSVQRKVNTEAFF. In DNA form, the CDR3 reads TGTGCCAGCAGCGTCCAAAGAAAAGTGAACACTGAAGCTTTCTTT.

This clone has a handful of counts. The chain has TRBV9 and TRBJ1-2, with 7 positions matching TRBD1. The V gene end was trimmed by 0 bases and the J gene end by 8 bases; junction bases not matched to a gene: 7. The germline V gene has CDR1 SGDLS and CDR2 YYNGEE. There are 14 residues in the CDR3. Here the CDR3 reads CASSVGQGSTGYTF. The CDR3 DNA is TGTGCCAGCAGCGTAGGACAGGGTAGTACGGGCTACACCTTC.

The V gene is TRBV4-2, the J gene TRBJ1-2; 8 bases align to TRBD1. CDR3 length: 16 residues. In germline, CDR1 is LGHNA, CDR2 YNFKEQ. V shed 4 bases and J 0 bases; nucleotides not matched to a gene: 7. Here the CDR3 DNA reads TGTGCCAGCAGCCGGTCAGGGACAGGTTCTAACTATGGCTACACCTTC. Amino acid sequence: CASSRSGTGSNYGYTF.

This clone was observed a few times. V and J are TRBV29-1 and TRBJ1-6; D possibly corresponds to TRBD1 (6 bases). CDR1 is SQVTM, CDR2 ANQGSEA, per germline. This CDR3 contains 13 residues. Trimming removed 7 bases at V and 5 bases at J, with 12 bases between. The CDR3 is CSARQENNSPLHF. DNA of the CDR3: TGCAGCGCACGACAGGAGAATAATTCACCCCTCCACTTT.

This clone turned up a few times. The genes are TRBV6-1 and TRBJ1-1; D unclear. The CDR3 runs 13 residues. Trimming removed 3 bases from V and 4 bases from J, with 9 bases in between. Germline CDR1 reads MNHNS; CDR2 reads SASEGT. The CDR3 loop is CASSEEPSTEAFF. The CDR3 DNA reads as TGTGCCAGCAGTGAGGAACCATCCACTGAAGCTTTCTTT.

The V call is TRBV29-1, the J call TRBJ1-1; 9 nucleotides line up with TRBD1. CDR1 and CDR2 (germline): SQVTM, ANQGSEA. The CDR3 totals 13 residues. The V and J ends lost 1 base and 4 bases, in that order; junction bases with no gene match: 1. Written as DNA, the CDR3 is TGCAGCGTTGAAGCGGACAGGGGCACTGAAGCTTTCTTT. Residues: CSVEADRGTEAFF.

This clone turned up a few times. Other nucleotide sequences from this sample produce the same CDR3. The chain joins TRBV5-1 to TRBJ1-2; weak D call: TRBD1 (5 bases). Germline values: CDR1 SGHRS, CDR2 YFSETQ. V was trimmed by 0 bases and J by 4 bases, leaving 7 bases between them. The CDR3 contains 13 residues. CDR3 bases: TGCGCCAGCAGCTTGGCCAGGGTCTATGGCTACACCTTC. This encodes CASSLARVYGYTF.

For the CDR3, the DNA is TGTGCCAGCAGCTTAGCGGGGGGCAAAACAGATACGCAGTATTTT. This translates into CASSLAGGKTDTQYF. The chain is built from TRBV7-6 and TRBJ2-3, with D perhaps being TRBD1 or TRBD2 (6 bases each). V lost 0 bases, J lost 3 bases, and 10 bases lay in between. There are 15 residues in the CDR3. Germline V gene sequence: CDR1 SGHVS, CDR2 FNYEAQ.

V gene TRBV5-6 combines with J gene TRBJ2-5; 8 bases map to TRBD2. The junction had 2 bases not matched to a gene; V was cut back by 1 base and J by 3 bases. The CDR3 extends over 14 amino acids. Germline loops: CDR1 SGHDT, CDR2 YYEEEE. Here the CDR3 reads CASSLRGGKETQYF. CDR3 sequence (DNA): TGTGCCAGCAGCTTGCGGGGGGGCAAAGAGACCCAGTACTTC.

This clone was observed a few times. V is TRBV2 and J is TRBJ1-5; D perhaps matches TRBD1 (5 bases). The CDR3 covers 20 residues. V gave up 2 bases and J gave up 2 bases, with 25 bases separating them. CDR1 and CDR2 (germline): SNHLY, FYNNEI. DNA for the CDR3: TGTGCCAGCAGTGAATCGAGGAGGGCCAGGGAGAAGAGGGGCAATCAGCCCCAGCATTTT. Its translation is CASSESRRAREKRGNQPQHF.

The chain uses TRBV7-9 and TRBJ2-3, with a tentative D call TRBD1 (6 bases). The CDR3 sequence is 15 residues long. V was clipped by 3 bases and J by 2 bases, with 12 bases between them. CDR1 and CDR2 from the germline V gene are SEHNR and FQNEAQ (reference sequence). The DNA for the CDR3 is TGTGCCAGCAGCTTCGGACAGTCATACACAGATACGCAGTATTTT. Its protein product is CASSFGQSYTDTQYF.

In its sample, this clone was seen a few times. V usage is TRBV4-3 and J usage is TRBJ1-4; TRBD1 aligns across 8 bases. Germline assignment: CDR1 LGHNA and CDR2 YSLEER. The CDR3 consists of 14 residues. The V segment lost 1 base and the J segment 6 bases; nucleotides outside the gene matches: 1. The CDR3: CASSQGQGYEKLFF. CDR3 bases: TGCGCCAGCAGCCAAGGACAGGGGTATGAAAAACTGTTTTTT.

CDR3 coding DNA: TGTGCCTGGAGTGTGGTGGGGACGAATCAGCCCCAGCATTTT. This encodes CAWSVVGTNQPQHF. The chain carries TRBV30 and TRBJ1-5, with D possibly matching TRBD1 (5 bases). The CDR3 sequence is 14 residues long. V was pared by 0 bases and J by 4 bases, with 10 bases between. CDR1 is GTSNPN, CDR2 SVGIG, per germline (reference sequence). Based on the CDR3 plus reference TRBV30 and TRBJ1-5, the full variable domain is SQTIHQWPATLVQPVGSPLSLECTVEGTSNPNLYWYRQAAGRGLQLLFYSVGIGQISSEVPQNLSASRPQDRQFILSSKKLLLSDSGFYLCAWSVVGTNQPQHFGDGTRLSIL.

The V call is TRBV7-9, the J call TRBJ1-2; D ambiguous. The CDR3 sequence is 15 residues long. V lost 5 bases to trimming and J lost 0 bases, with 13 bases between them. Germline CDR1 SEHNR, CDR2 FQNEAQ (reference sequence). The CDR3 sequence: CASSLTDKSNYGYTF. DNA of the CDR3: TGTGCCAGCAGCCTTACTGACAAGTCTAACTATGGCTACACCTTC.

The CDR3 loop is CASSLTTKHNEQFF. The CDR3, as DNA: TGCGCCAGCAGCCTGACAACTAAGCACAATGAGCAGTTCTTC. The chain joins TRBV4-3 to TRBJ2-1; D is ambiguous. The CDR3 consists of 14 residues. The V gene's germline CDR1 is LGHNA and CDR2 YSLEER. Trimming pared 4 bases from V and 5 bases from J, leaving 12 bases between.

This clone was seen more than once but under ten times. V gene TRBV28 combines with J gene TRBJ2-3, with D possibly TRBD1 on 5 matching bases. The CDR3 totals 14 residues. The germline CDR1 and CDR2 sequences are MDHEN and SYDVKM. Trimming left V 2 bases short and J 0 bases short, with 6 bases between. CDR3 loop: CASSLRTSTDTQYF. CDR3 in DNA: TGTGCCAGCAGTTTAAGGACAAGCACAGATACGCAGTATTTT. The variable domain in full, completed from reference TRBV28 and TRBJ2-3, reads DVKVTQSSRYLVKRTGEKVFLECVQDMDHENMFWYRQDPGLGLRLIYFSYDVKMKEKGDIPEGYSVSREKKERFSLILESASTNQTSMYLCASSLRTSTDTQYFGPGTRLTVL.

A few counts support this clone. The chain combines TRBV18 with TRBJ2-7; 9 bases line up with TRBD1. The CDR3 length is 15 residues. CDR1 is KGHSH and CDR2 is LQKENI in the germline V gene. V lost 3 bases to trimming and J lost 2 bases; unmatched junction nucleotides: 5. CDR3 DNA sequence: TGTGCCAGCTCACCCTCCGGGACAGGGACCTACGAGCAGTACTTC. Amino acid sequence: CASSPSGTGTYEQYF.